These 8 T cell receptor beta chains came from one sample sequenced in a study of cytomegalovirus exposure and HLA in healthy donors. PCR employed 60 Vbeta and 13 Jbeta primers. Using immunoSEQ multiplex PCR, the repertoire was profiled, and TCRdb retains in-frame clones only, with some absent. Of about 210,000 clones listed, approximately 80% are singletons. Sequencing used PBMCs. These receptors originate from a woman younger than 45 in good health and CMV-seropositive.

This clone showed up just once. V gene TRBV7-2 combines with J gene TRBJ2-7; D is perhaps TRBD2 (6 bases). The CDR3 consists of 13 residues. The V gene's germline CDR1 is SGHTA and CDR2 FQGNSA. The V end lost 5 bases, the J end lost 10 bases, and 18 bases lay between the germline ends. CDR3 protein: CASSRDRQGGQYF. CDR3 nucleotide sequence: TGTGCCAGCAGCCGGGACCGCCAGGGAGGTCAGTACTTC.

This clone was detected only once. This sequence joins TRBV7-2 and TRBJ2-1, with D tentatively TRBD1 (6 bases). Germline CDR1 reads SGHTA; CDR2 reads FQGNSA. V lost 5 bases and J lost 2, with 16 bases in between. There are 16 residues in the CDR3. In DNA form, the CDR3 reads TGTGCCAGCAGCCCCGCCGGGACACTTACCTACAATGAGCAGTTCTTC. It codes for CASSPAGTLTYNEQFF.

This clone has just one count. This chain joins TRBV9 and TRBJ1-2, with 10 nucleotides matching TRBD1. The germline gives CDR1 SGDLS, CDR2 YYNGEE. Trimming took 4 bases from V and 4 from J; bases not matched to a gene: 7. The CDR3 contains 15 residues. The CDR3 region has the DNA TGTGCCAGCAGCCCGACGTGGACAGGGGGCTATGGCTACACCTTC. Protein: CASSPTWTGGYGYTF.

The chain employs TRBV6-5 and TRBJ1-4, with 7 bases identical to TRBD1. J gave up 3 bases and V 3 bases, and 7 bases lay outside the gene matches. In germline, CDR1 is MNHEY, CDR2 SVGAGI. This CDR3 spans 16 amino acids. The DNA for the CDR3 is TGTGCCAGCAGTTATCCCCTAGGGGGCCCTAATGAAAAACTGTTTTTT. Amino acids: CASSYPLGGPNEKLFF.

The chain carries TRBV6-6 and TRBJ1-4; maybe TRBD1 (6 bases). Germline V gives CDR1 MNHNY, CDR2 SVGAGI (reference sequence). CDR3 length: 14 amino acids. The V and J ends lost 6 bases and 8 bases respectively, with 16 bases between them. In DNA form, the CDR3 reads TGTGCCAGCAGATGTGGGACAACCCGGGAAAAACTGTTTTTT. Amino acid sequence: CASRCGTTREKLFF.

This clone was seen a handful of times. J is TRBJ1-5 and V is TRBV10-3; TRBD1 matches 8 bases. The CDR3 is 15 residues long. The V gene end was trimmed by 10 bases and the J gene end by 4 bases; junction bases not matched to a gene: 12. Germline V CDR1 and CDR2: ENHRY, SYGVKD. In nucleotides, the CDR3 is TGTGCCAGCATGATGGGGACAGGCCTAAATCAGCCCCAGCATTTT. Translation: CASMMGTGLNQPQHF.

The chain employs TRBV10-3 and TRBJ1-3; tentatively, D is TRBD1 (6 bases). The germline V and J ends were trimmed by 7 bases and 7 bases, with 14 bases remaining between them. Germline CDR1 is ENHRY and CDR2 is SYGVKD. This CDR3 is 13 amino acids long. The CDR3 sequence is CAITFDQGNTIYF. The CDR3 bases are TGTGCCATCACCTTTGACCAGGGGAACACCATATATTTT.

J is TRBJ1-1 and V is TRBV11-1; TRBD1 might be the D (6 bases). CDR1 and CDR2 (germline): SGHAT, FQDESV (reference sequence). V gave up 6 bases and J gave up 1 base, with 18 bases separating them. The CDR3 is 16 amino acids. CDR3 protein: CASSLGGGPSNTEAFF. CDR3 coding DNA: TGTGCCAGCAGTCTAGGGGGGGGGCCGTCGAACACTGAAGCTTTCTTT. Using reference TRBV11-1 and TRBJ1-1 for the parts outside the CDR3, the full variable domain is EAEVAQSPRYKITEKSQAVAFWCDPISGHATLYWYRQILGQGPELLVQFQDESVVDDSQLPKDRFSAERLKGVDSTLKIQPAELGDSAMYLCASSLGGGPSNTEAFFGQGTRLTVV.